This TCR beta chain was sequenced during a study of blood T cell repertoires in COVID-19. Study-level background: The United States, Italy and Spain provided the acute and convalescent COVID-19 samples.

In the original analysis: Amplification from reference gene primers served as the basis for estimated nucleated cell counts. Profiled with immunoSEQ multiplex PCR; TCRdb holds only in-frame clones, not every one. Clone size and the V and J calls come from that table; the DNA yielded D and trimming. Of 30,000 to 45,000 clones detected, almost 90% appear once; the ten largest clones hold less than 5.5%. V lost 5 bases to trimming and J lost 6 bases; unmatched junction nucleotides: 8. This CDR3 is 15 amino acids long. The germline gives CDR1 KGHSH, CDR2 LQKENI. Material: peripheral blood. The V and J genes are TRBV18 and TRBJ2-1; 9 nucleotides match TRBD1. This sequence was found in a woman in her seventies with active COVID-19. The chain's CDR3 is CASSARDREVNEQFF. The DNA for the CDR3 is TGTGCCAGCTCAGCCCGGGACAGGGAAGTCAATGAGCAGTTCTTC.